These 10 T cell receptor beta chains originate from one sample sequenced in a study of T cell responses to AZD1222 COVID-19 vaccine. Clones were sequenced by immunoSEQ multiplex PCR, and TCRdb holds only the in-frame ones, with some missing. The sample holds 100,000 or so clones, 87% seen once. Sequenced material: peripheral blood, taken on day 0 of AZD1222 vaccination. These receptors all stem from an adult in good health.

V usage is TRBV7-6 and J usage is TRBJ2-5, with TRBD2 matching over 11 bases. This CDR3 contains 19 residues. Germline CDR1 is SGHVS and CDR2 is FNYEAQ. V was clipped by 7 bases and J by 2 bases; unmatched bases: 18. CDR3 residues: CASMKVGTSGAGLQETQYF. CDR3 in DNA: TGTGCCAGCATGAAGGTGGGGACTAGCGGAGCAGGCTTACAAGAGACCCAGTACTTC.

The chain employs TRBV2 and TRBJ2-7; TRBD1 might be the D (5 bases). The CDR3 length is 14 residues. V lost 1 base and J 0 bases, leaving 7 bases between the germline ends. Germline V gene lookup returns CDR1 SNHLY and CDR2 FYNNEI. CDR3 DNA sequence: TGTGCCAGCAGTGAAGGGGGCCTCTCCTACGAGCAGTACTTC. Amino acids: CASSEGGLSYEQYF.

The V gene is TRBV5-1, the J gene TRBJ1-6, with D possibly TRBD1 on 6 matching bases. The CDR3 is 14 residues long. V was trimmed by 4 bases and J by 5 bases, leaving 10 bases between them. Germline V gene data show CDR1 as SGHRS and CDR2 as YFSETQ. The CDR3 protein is CASSLPGDNSPLHF. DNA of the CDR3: TGCGCCAGCAGCCTACCAGGGGATAATTCACCCCTCCACTTT.

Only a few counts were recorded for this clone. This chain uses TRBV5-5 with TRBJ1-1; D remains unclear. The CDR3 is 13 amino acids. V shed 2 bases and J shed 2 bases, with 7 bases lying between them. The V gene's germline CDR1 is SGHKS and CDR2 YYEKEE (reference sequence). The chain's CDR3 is CASSFAVNTEAFF. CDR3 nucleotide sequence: TGTGCCAGCAGCTTCGCCGTCAACACTGAAGCTTTCTTT.

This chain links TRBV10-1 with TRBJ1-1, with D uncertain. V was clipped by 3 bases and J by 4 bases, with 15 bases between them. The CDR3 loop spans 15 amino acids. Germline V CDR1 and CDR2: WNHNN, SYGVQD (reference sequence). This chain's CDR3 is CASSEAPGSGTEAFF. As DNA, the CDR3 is TGCGCCAGCAGTGAAGCTCCGGGGTCGGGCACTGAAGCTTTCTTT.

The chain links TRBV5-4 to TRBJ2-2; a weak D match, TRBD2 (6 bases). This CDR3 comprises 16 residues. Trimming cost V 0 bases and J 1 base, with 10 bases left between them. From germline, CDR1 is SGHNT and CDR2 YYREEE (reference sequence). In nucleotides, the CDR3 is TGTGCCAGCAGCTTGGCAGTAGCGGTGAACACCGGGGAGCTGTTTTTT. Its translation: CASSLAVAVNTGELFF.

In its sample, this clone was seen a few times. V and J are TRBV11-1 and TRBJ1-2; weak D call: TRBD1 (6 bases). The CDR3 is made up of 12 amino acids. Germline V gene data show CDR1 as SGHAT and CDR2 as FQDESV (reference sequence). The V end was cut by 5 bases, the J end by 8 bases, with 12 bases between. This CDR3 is CASSPYREGYTF. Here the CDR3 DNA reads TGTGCCAGCAGCCCGTACAGGGAGGGCTACACCTTC.

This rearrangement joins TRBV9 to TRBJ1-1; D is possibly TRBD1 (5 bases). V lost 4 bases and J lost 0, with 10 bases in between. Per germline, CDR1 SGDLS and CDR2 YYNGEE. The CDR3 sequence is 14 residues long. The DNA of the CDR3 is TGTGCCAGCAGCTCCCGACAGCTGAACACTGAAGCTTTCTTT. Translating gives CASSSRQLNTEAFF.

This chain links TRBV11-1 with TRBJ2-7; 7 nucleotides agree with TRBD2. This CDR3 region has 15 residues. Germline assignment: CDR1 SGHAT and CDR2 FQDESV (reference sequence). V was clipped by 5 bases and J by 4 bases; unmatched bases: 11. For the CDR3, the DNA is TGTGCCAGCAGCCGCGCACGCGGGAGCGTTTACGAGCAGTACTTC. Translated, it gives CASSRARGSVYEQYF.

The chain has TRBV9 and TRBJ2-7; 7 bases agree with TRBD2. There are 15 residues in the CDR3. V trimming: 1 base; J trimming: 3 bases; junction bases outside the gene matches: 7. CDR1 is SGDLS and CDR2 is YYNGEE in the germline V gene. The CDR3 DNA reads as TGTGCCAGCAGCGTAAGGGATAGCGGGTTCTACGAGCAGTACTTC. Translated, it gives CASSVRDSGFYEQYF.